The rows below give T cell receptor beta chains drawn from one sample of a study of regulatory T cells in long-lasting Graves disease. TCRdb recomputed calls from the multiplex PCR reads with MiXCR, one row per CDR3 protein. The sample has fewer than 450,000 distinct CDR3 sequences, roughly a quarter seen once. The source was peripheral blood mononuclear cells (PBMCs), collected when the disease was refractory, from a patient treated with antithyroid drugs. These receptors were obtained from a female donor with Graves disease. Each CDR3 is given with its conserved first and last residue.

V gene	J gene	CDR3 protein
TRBV3-1	TRBJ2-7	CASSQGPAGGPYEQYF
TRBV7-9	TRBJ2-7	CASSRHSYEQYF
TRBV5-5	TRBJ1-3	CASTSPGTGNTIYF
TRBV7-9	-	CASSSTKQGPNEQFF
TRBV5-1	TRBJ2-7	CASSLGLAISGEQYF
TRBV20-1	TRBJ2-1	CSAPYRGIDNEQFF
TRBV7-9	TRBJ1-1	CASSQVPHEIFPEAFF
TRBV6-1	TRBJ2-5	CASRTGTANQETQYF
TRBV7-2	TRBJ2-2	CASSQIPGQGLPGELFF
TRBV7-2	TRBJ2-7	CASSQNRDLDYEQYF
TRBV12-3/TRBV12-4	TRBJ2-5	CASRPQSQETQYF
TRBV5-1	TRBJ2-2	CASSYTRIRQGRGTGELFF
TRBV30	TRBJ2-5	CALDGRRETQYF
TRBV20-1	TRBJ1-4	CSASQGTVNEKLFF
TRBV7-6	TRBJ2-7	CASSPTSGGGSYEQYF
TRBV6-2/TRBV6-3	TRBJ2-7	CASSYNTLYEQYF
TRBV27	TRBJ1-2	CASSPNVDYGYTF
TRBV5-1	TRBJ1-1	CASSLWDLNTEAFF
TRBV12-3/TRBV12-4	TRBJ2-2	CASSKGAVTGELFF
TRBV15	TRBJ2-7	CATSRDKAGTTYEQYF
TRBV6-9	TRBJ1-6	CASSLNRQGNSPLHF
TRBV2	TRBJ2-7	CASRAIRGYDYEQYF
TRBV15	TRBJ1-1	CATSRELITEAFF
TRBV29-1	TRBJ2-7	CSACLEGANEQYF
TRBV25-1	TRBJ1-2	CASSGYTESNYGYTF
TRBV27	TRBJ1-2	CASSKGPAGIFGYTF
TRBV10-3	TRBJ2-7	CAIRDDDPQTSGFYEQYF
TRBV6-2/TRBV6-3	TRBJ2-7	CASSYFWTVEQYF
TRBV27	TRBJ1-1	CASSPFGVAPEAFF
TRBV2	TRBJ1-2	CASTRNPTGGDQGYTF
TRBV29-1	TRBJ1-1	CSVEGQVNTEAFF
TRBV12-3/TRBV12-4	TRBJ2-5	CASSLGGRADQETQYF
TRBV27	TRBJ2-7	CASSLSAGGNYEQYF